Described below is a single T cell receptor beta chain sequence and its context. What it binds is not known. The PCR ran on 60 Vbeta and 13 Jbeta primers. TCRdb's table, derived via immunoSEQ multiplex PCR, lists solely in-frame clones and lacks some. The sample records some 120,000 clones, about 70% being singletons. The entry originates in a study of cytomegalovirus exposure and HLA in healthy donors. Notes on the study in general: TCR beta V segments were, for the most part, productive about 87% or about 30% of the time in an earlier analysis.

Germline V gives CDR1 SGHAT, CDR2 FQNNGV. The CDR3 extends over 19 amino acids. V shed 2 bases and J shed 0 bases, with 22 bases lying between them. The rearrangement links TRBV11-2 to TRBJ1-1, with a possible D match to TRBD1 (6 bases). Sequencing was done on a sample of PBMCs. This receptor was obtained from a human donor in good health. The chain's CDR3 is CASSLSPDRTNSMNTEAFF. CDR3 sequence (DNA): TGTGCCAGCAGCTTATCCCCCGACAGGACCAATTCTATGAACACTGAAGCTTTCTTT.